This TCR beta chain was retrieved from a study of beta chain features in type 1 diabetes (dated 2018 in TCRdb). Study-wide context: Mean age, gender distribution, total cell number and subset yield did not differ between patients and healthy donors. A total of around 110,000,000 sorted cells were examined across all samples, and a strong correlation was observed between cell number per subset and RNA yield. The study compared the TCRB repertoires of sorted circulating CD4+ T cell subsets in recently diagnosed type 1 diabetes patients with those in matched healthy donors. Regulatory and stem cell-like memory subsets were obtained from only 8 patients and about eight healthy donors, while naive and central memory subsets were obtained from all 28 donors.

There are a few counts of this clone. The specificity of this receptor is unknown. Base qualities are not at hand, and no much larger clone is one base apart. Each donor gave one peripheral blood draw, about 100 mL on average, collected into heparinised tubes. A BD FACSAria II was used to sort naive, central memory, regulatory and stem cell-like memory CD4+ T cells with a panel that included CD45RO, CCR7, CD25, CD127, CD95 and CD27. All sorted populations exceeded 95% purity. Right away, PBMCs were isolated by Lymphoprep density gradient centrifugation and were stained directly, with no culture step. To minimize batch effects, samples were stained and sorted in pairs, one healthy donor with one patient per experiment. The paper's findings and limits, for the study overall: Because small numbers of individuals were included in the HLA sub-analyses, any influence of HLA type on TCRB rearrangement was left unresolved. In all four CD4+ subsets, TCRB CDR3 length was moderately but significantly shorter in type 1 diabetes patients. At VDJ recombination sites, type 1 diabetes patients had fewer insertions and more deleted nucleotides, which implies abnormalities in thymic rearrangement. Sequencing cDNA rather than genomic DNA could over-represent highly expressing activated cells, although activation and CD3 levels did not differ between groups. Shorter templates might have been favored by PCR, but patient and control samples were amplified and corrected together, so both groups would have been affected equally by any skew. The naive, central memory and regulatory TCRB repertoires appeared to resemble one another more closely among patients than among healthy donors.

The entire amount of isolated RNA was reverse transcribed using the High Capacity cDNA Reverse Transcription Kit, so the sequenced TCRB transcripts were expressed ones. Deep immunoSEQ sequencing was performed on naive, central memory and regulatory T cell samples, with an average of roughly 3.6 million total reads per sample. Sorted cells were lysed in RLT buffer and RNA was extracted with DNase-treated RNeasy Micro or Mini kits, depending on cell number. To prevent cross-contamination, every cell subset was processed on its own, while patient and healthy donor samples were processed together. The immunoSEQ multiplex PCR was used to amplify TCRB sequences from cDNA, generating 87-bp fragments that spanned the CDR3 region. Amplicons were sequenced on the Illumina HiSeq platform. The authors processed their data as follows. Synthetic template baselines were used to correct PCR bias computationally, reads within Hamming distance 2 were collapsed together, and singletons that could not be merged were discarded. By aligning reads against IMGT, V, D and J genes, CDR3 length, and insertions or deletions at six rearrangement sites were assigned. Within each subset, clonotype counts were normalized to sorted cell number, and only after that were true diversity and Gini coefficients computed with the tcR R package. Repertoire sharing was quantified using the overlap coefficient calculated on TCRB nucleotide sequences. Out-of-frame TCRB sequences from naive cells were analyzed as a proxy for the pre-selection repertoire. Entries here come from immuneACCESS through TCRdb and include only in-frame sequences with V and J called. Some clones fail to appear in such tables; in the studies checked, an unresolved V gene covers under half of the shortfall, and the cause of the remainder is unknown. The V and J calls and clone size come from that table; D and trimming were worked out from the DNA. The sample yields 200,000 to 250,000 clones; approximately 16% were counted once. In total, the top ten clones hold approximately 0.081% of the sample.

Taken from the germline V gene (reference sequence), the CDR1 and CDR2 loops are SEHNR and FQNEAQ. Ends trimmed: V by 6 bases, J by 1 base; bases unmatched to a gene: 12. The CDR3 holds 16 amino acids from the cysteine to the phenylalanine. The kept DNA is CDR3 alone, 48 bases in frame from the first base. The source of this sequence is a man in his thirties or forties with type 1 diabetes. The specimen sequenced was naive CD4+ T cells from blood. The intended sense of this specimen's cell subset or site label: true naive CD4+ T cells. The chain uses TRBV7-9 and TRBJ2-7; a stretch of 7 junction bases matches TRBD1. CDR3 loop: CASSPLAGTESYEQYF. The nucleotides read TGTGCCAGCAGTCCACTGGCCGGGACAGAGTCCTACGAGCAGTACTTC.